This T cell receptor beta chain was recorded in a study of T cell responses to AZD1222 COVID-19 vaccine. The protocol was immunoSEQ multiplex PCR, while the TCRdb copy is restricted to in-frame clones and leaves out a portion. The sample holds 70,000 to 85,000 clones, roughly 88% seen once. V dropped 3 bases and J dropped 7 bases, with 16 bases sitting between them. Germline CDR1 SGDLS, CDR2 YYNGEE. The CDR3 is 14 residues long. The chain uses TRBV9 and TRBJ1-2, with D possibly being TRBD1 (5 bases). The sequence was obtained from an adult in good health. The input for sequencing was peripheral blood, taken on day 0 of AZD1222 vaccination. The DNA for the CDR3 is TGTGCCAGCAGCGCCATGCAGGGTAGGAGTGGCTACACCTTC. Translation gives CASSAMQGRSGYTF. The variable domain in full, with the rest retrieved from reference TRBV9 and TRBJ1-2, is DSGVTQTPKHLITATGQRVTLRCSPRSGDLSVYWYQQSLDQGLQFLIQYYNGEERAKGNILERFSAQQFPDLHSELNLSSLELGDSALYFCASSAMQGRSGYTFGSGTRLTVV.